This T cell receptor beta chain was identified in a study of cytomegalovirus exposure and HLA in healthy donors. Findings of the study overall: Cytomegalovirus-associated TCR beta chains were listed, numbering some 180.

The CDR3 has 18 residues. With respect to this clone: What it binds is not known.

The PCR had 60 Vbeta and 13 Jbeta primers. Data came from immunoSEQ multiplex PCR; TCRdb stores just in-frame clones and leaves some out. Here the sample spans around 87,000 clones, 81% being singletons. Sequenced: PBMCs. The TCR was taken from a girl aged 2-15 years in good health and CMV-seropositive. The chain joins TRBV1 to TRBJ2-2; the table's D call, TRBD1, was not checked against the DNA. TRBV1 is shown as a pseudogene. The CDR3 loop reads CTSSQPDLRGDNTGELFF. CDR3 nucleotides: TGCACCAGCAGCCAACCCGACCTCAGGGGGGACAACACCGGGGAGCTGTTTTTT.